This T cell receptor beta chain was retrieved from a study of T cells of healthy individuals. TCRdb recomputed calls from the 5' RACE reads with MiXCR, one row per CDR3 protein. The sample lists about 53,000 distinct CDR3 sequences, 14% to 15% occurring once. There are a few counts of this clonotype. This CDR3 spans 15 amino acids. V was pared by 8 bases and J by 0 bases, with 11 bases between. The germline V gene encodes CDR1 SNHLY and CDR2 FYNNEI. This TCR was recovered from a human donor in good health. The chain uses TRBV2 and TRBJ2-6; D may be TRBD1 or TRBD2 (5 bases each). In nucleotides, the CDR3 is TGTGCCAGCGAGGGGCGGATCTCTGGGGCCAACGTCCTGACTTTC. It is translated as CASEGRISGANVLTF.